This TCR beta chain stems from a study of shared clonotypes between healthy human individuals (dated by TCRdb to the early 2020s). General notes on the study: The cohort comprised a couple of women and a few men aged 18 to 49 years. For each donor, CD4 naive and CD4 memory were each given three plates, CD8 naive was given two plates, and CD8 memory was given one plate. Blood TCR repertoires of five healthy adults were deeply sequenced to estimate repertoire size and the extent of clonotype sharing between individuals. To increase sequencing depth and limit assay-specific biases, different laboratories used diverse techniques to prepare libraries and sequence TCR repertoires. Leukapheresis yielded between about 0.85 and 10 billion PBMCs per donor.

Broad study findings and their caveats: Based on pairwise subsampling, the degree of clonotype sharing among donors was expected to be affected by sequencing depth. Larger estimated clonotype richness was generally found for naive subsets than for memory subsets. Approximately 5% of naive CD4, 3.5% of naive CD8, approximately 2% of memory CD4, and approximately 0.39% of memory CD8 clonotypes were shared across several donors. Only blood was sampled, and tissue TCR repertoires likely differ from those in blood. Clonotypes shared by all four sorted-subset donors showed higher generation probabilities than non-shared clonotypes. Because the study included only a small number of donors, the genetic and exposure-history diversity represented was limited. Rarefaction of sorted-subset datasets indicated incomplete sequencing despite the large sequencing depth.

Healthy HIV-negative adults with no recently reported acute infections or vaccinations were included as donors. Only Caucasian adults living in Nashville, Tennessee, USA were represented among the donors. CD4+ T cells were enriched through magnetic negative selection, after which naive cells were positively selected on CD45RA and the remaining negative fraction served as the memory subset. After blood collection by leukapheresis, PBMCs were isolated using Ficoll-Histopaque density gradient centrifugation and then cryopreserved in the vapor phase of liquid nitrogen. Analytical flow cytometry was used to check the purity and quantity of each magnetically sorted T cell population. Genomic DNA was isolated from every sorted fraction and measured by UV absorbance on a Nanodrop 2000c. A word on this clone: The antigen it recognizes is unknown. Nothing much larger sits one base from this clone, and base qualities are not available.

V and J are truncated by 5 bases and 6 bases respectively, leaving an intervening sequence of 17 bases. Including cysteine and phenylalanine, the CDR3 has 15 amino acids. This entry keeps only the CDR3 DNA: 45 bases, framed from base 1. Based on the germline V gene (reference sequence), the CDR1 and CDR2 sequences are SEHNR and FQNEAQ. Using the deep immunoSEQ assay, TCR CDR3 regions were amplified from genomic DNA by multiplex PCR. Extracted genomic DNA from each cell subset was spread evenly across all wells of several immunoSEQ 96-well plates, with each plate serving as a replicate. Each replicate PCR for sorted subsets received around 210 ng genomic DNA, equal to around 32,000 T cell genomes. Purified libraries were quantified with a Qubit 3.0 fluorometer, sized on a Bioanalyzer 2100, and re-quantified with the KAPA Library Quantification kit. Every immunoSEQ 96-well plate was sequenced on a separate single-read 150-cycle Illumina NextSeq 550 flow cell. The authors' analysis ran thus. Because only junctional sequences without quality scores were contained in the immunoSEQ output, filtering matching that applied to full-length reads could not be performed. Sequences were annotated with PyIR, a Python wrapper for IgBLAST v1.9, and V/J genes and CDR3 were assigned using IMGT germline references. Reads were filtered out if the reads had weak V/J assignments (E-value above 1e-6), no CDR3, stop codons, out-of-frame junctions, or ambiguous translated residues. V3J clonotypes were defined by identical inferred V gene, J gene, and CDR3 amino acid sequence. Percentage overlap between repertoires was computed as shared unique clonotypes divided by the size of the smaller repertoire. Repertoire richness was assessed with RTK rarefaction, the Chao1 estimator, and Recon v2.1 estimates of unobserved clonotypes. Generation probabilities were computed with OLGA for all TCRbeta clonotypes obtained by the gDNA method from several donors. Held by TCRdb, this immuneACCESS table contains in-frame sequences only and omits some clones. Under half of the omission traces to an unresolved V gene where checked; the cause of the rest is unknown. The V and J calls and the clone size are those of that table, but D and trimming were determined from the DNA. In all, the sample holds approximately 2,000,000 clones, and 80% to 95% of those were seen once. Approximately 0.41% of the sample is held by the ten biggest clonotypes.

The sequence derives from a young man in good health. Some clones in this sample may be carry-over from other donors' samples. The sample was naive CD4+ T cells from PBMCs. The label giving this sample's cell subset or site can be read as: CD45RA+ positively selected. The chain links TRBV7-9 with TRBJ1-5; possibly the D gene is TRBD1, per 6 matching bases. The CDR3 protein: CASSPLGGPSQPQHF. The nucleotide sequence reads as follows: TGTGCCAGCAGCCCGCTAGGGGGGCCAAGTCAGCCCCAGCATTTT.